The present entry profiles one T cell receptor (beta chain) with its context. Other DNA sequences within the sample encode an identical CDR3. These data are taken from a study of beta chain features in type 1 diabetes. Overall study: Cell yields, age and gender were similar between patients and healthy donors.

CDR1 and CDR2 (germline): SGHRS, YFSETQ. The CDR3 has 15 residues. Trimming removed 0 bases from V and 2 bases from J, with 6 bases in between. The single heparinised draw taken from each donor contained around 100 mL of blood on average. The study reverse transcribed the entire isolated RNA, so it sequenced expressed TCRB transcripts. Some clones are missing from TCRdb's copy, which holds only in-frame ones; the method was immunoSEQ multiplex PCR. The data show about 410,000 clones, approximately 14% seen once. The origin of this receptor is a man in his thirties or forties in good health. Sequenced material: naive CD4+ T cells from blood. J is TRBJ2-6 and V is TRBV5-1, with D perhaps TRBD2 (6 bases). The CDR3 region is CASSLGGTGANVLTF. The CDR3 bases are TGCGCCAGCAGCTTGGGCGGGACTGGGGCCAACGTCCTGACTTTC.